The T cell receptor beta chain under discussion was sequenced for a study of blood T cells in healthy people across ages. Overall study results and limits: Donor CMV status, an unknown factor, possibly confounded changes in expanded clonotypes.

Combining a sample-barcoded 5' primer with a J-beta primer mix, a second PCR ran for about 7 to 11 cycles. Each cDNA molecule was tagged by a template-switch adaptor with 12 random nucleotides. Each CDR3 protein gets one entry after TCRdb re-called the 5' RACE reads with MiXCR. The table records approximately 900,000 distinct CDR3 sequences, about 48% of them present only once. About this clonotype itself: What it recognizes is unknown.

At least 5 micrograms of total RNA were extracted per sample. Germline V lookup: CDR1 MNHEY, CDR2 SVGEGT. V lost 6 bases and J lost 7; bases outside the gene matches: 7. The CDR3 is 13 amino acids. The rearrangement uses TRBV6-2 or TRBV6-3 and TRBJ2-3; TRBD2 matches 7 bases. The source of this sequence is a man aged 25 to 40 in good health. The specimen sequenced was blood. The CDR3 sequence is CASRRTSWNTQYF. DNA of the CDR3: TGTGCCAGCAGACGGACTAGTTGGAATACGCAGTATTTT.